Detailed here is one T cell receptor beta chain. Data came from immunoSEQ multiplex PCR; TCRdb stores just in-frame clones and leaves some out. This table holds approximately 39,000 clones, 75% to 85% found once. With 3 bases clipped from V and 10 bases from J, the junction kept 8 bases outside the gene matches. The CDR3 totals 13 residues. Germline CDR1 and CDR2: PRHDT and FYEKMQ (reference sequence). The entry originates in a study of PD-1 blockade in classical Hodgkin lymphoma. Time point noted: cycle 4 day 1 (C4D1), after five to seven weeks of nivolumab. Each and every patient relapsed after autologous stem cell transplantation, and patients got differing brentuximab vedotin exposure.

The source of this sequence is a human donor with classical Hodgkin lymphoma. This sample comprised peripheral blood mononuclear cells (PBMCs), obtained before the fourth cycle of nivolumab. The chain combines TRBV13 with TRBJ2-7, with 8 nucleotides matching TRBD1. The CDR3: CASSFLTGAGQYF. The CDR3 bases are TGTGCCAGCAGCTTTTTGACAGGGGCCGGCCAGTACTTC.